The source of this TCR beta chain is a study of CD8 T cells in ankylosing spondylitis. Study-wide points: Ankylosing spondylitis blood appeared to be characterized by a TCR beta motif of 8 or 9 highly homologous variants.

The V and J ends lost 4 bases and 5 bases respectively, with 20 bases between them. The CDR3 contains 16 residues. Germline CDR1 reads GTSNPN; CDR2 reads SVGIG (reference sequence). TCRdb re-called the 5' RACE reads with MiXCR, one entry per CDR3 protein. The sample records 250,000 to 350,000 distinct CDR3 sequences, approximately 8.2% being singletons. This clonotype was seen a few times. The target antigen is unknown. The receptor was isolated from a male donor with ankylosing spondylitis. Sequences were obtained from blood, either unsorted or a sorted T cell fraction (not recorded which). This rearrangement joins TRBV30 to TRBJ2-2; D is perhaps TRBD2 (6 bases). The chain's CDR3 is CAWIADFRRGTGELFF. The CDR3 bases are TGTGCCTGGATAGCGGACTTTAGGAGGGGAACCGGGGAGCTGTTTTTT.